This T cell receptor (beta chain) was documented in a study of neurological immune-mediated disorders. MiXCR, run by TCRdb on the 5' RACE reads, gives a single entry per CDR3 protein. The table records 55,000 to 60,000 distinct CDR3 sequences, around 3.6% of them present only once. This clonotype was recorded many times. The antigen is undetermined. General study points: No CDR3 amino acid sequences were shared by expanded clones across subjects, suggesting private repertoires in all groups.

This CDR3 spans 15 amino acids. The germline gives CDR1 MDHEN, CDR2 SYDVKM. The V and J ends lost 7 bases and 4 bases respectively, with 17 bases between them. This receptor was obtained from a woman aged 25-40 years with multiple sclerosis. The chain links TRBV28 to TRBJ1-5; D may be TRBD1 (5 bases). Sample: PBMCs. CDR3 DNA: TGTGCCAGCAATTCAGGGAACGGGCAAAATCAGCCCCAGCATTTT. As protein: CASNSGNGQNQPQHF.